Presented here are 26 T cell receptor beta chains from one specimen sequenced in a study of post-analysis software for immune sequencing data. The study's findings and limits: With TRBV5-6, TRBV5-1 and TRBV20-1 included, about five TRBV segments were more frequent in patients than in controls.

No cognate antigen is known for these TCRs. Libraries were made from TCR beta cDNA, and they carried unique molecular identifiers. TCRdb recomputed calls from the PCR reads with MiXCR, one row per CDR3 protein. Of 250,000 to 300,000 distinct CDR3 sequences listed, 35% to 40% are singletons. Sequencing was performed on blood. The receptors originated from a girl under 18 with multiple sclerosis.

This clonotype was counted a few times. V gene TRBV4-2 combines with J gene TRBJ2-5; D is undetermined. The CDR3 length is 16 residues. With 0 bases removed from V and 4 bases from J, the gap between germline ends came to 15 bases. The germline gives CDR1 LGHNA, CDR2 YNFKEQ. CDR3 residues: CASSQEDSRGGETQYF. In DNA form, the CDR3 reads TGTGCCAGCAGCCAAGAAGACTCCCGAGGTGGAGAGACCCAGTACTTC.

This clonotype was recorded at least ten times. This chain connects TRBV29-1 to TRBJ2-5, with 7 nucleotides matching TRBD1. The length of the CDR3 is 12 residues. Germline loops: CDR1 SQVTM, CDR2 ANQGSEA. Unmatched junction bases numbered 3, after V lost 7 bases and J lost 1 base. Here the CDR3 DNA reads TGCAGCGCCGGGGACAGCCAAGAGACCCAGTACTTC. Translating it yields CSAGDSQETQYF.

CDR3 sequence (DNA): TGTGCCAGCAGTTTATTCGGATCTGAAGCTTTCTTT. This codes for CASSLFGSEAFF. The genes are TRBV28 and TRBJ1-1; no definite D call. The CDR3 is 12 amino acids. Germline values: CDR1 MDHEN, CDR2 SYDVKM. Trimming cost V 1 base and J 6 bases, with 6 bases left between them. Looking up the rest from reference TRBV28 and TRBJ1-1 gives the full variable domain: DVKVTQSSRYLVKRTGEKVFLECVQDMDHENMFWYRQDPGLGLRLIYFSYDVKMKEKGDIPEGYSVSREKKERFSLILESASTNQTSMYLCASSLFGSEAFFGQGTRLTVV.

This clonotype has a count of ten or more. The V call is TRBV4-1, the J call TRBJ2-3; TRBD1 agrees at 11 bases. After removal of 2 bases from V and 4 bases from J, the junction contained 8 bases not matched to a gene. Germline CDR1 is MGHRA and CDR2 is YSYEKL. The CDR3 contains 17 residues. This CDR3 is CASSQPPSGQGADTQYF. Written as DNA, the CDR3 is TGCGCCAGCAGCCAACCCCCCTCGGGACAGGGGGCAGATACGCAGTATTTT.

This clonotype has just a few counts. V and J are TRBV10-3 and TRBJ2-2; 9 bases are a match to TRBD1. V shed 0 bases and J 1 base; nucleotides not matched to a gene: 6. The CDR3 sequence is 18 residues long. Looked up from germline, CDR1 is ENHRY and CDR2 is SYGVKD. This chain's CDR3 is CAISESRGQGLNTGELFF. The CDR3 nucleotides read TGTGCCATCAGTGAGTCGCGGGGACAGGGATTGAACACCGGGGAGCTGTTTTTT.

Note on this clonotype: A much larger clone sits a single nucleotide away, making a read error possible. The V gene is TRBV12-3 or TRBV12-4, the J gene TRBJ1-6; D uncertain. The CDR3 totals 15 residues. Trimming took off 5 bases at V and 7 bases at J, with 15 bases between the two ends. The CDR3 DNA is TGTGCCAGCAGTCATGGGGATCGGGCCAATTCACCCCTCCACTTT. It translates to CASSHGDRANSPLHF.

Turning to this clonotype: A much larger clone sits a single nucleotide away, making a read error possible. The genes are TRBV27 and TRBJ2-3; perhaps TRBD2 as D (6 bases). V gave up 5 bases and J gave up 14 bases, with 17 bases separating them. The CDR3 is 12 residues long. Germline assignment: CDR1 MNHEY and CDR2 SMNVEV (reference sequence). CDR3 sequence: CASSQGLRARYF. The CDR3, as DNA: TGTGCCAGCAGTCAAGGACTAAGGGCGCGGTATTTT.

On this clonotype: It may be a read error: a sequence one base away is much more abundant. The chain joins TRBV6-1 to TRBJ1-5, with a weak D call TRBD1 (5 bases). Germline V gives CDR1 MNHNS, CDR2 SASEGT. V was clipped by 8 bases and J by 7 bases, with 21 bases between them. The CDR3 totals 15 residues. The CDR3 loop is CASYKGEFQGQPQHF. CDR3 sequence (DNA): TGTGCCAGCTACAAAGGGGAGTTCCAGGGACAGCCCCAGCATTTT.

The chain combines TRBV12-3 or TRBV12-4 with TRBJ1-2, with no clear D. V gave up 3 bases and J gave up 4 bases, with 6 bases separating them. The CDR3 runs to 12 residues. DNA for the CDR3: TGTGCCAGCAGTTTCTGGGGCTATGGCTACACCTTC. It translates to CASSFWGYGYTF.

This clonotype was counted between two and nine times. The V call is TRBV5-1, the J call TRBJ2-3; TRBD1 aligns across 8 bases. The germline CDR1 and CDR2 sequences are SGHRS and YFSETQ. Germline trimming cut 0 bases from V and 6 bases from J; bases unmatched to any gene: 6. This CDR3 comprises 15 residues. In DNA form, the CDR3 reads TGCGCCAGCAGCTTGGGGGACAGGACGTGGGATACGCAGTATTTT. Protein: CASSLGDRTWDTQYF.

The V and J genes are TRBV7-8 and TRBJ1-6; D gene ambiguous. Germline V gene sequence: CDR1 SGHVS, CDR2 FQNEAQ. The CDR3 is 17 residues long. V was clipped by 5 bases and J by 8 bases, with 22 bases between them. CDR3 residues: CASSPRQDTTQDSPLHF. CDR3 nucleotide sequence: TGTGCCAGCAGCCCAAGACAAGACACCACTCAGGATTCACCCCTCCACTTT.

This clonotype was found many times. The chain links TRBV10-3 to TRBJ2-7; a possible D gene is TRBD2 (5 bases). CDR3 size: 13 residues. The V end lost 7 bases, the J end lost 2 bases, and 12 bases lay between the germline ends. CDR1 is ENHRY, CDR2 SYGVKD, per germline. The CDR3 bases are TGTGCCATCAAGGATAGCGCCGCCTACGAGCAGTACTTC. Its protein product is CAIKDSAAYEQYF.

This clonotype showed up many times. The rearrangement links TRBV27 to TRBJ1-6, with TRBD1 as a possible D gene (5 bases). Germline V gene lookup returns CDR1 MNHEY and CDR2 SMNVEV (reference sequence). The CDR3 runs 13 residues. V dropped 5 bases and J dropped 7 bases, with 9 bases sitting between them. In DNA, the CDR3 is TGTGCCAGCAGTCCTAGACAGAATTCACCCCTCCACTTT. Protein sequence: CASSPRQNSPLHF.

This clonotype was detected many times. This rearrangement joins TRBV20-1 to TRBJ2-5; TRBD2 agrees at 12 bases. Germline CDR1 is DFQATT and CDR2 is SNEGSKA (reference sequence). The CDR3 runs 15 residues. The trim removed 5 bases at V and 0 bases at J, leaving 4 bases unmatched. In DNA form, the CDR3 reads TGCAGTGCTCCAGGACTAGCGGGGTACCAAGAGACCCAGTACTTC. Protein: CSAPGLAGYQETQYF.

This rearrangement joins TRBV4-2 to TRBJ1-6, with no clear D. Between the trimmed V and J ends, which lost 1 base and 5 bases, there was a span of 6 bases. CDR1 is LGHNA, CDR2 YNFKEQ, per germline. This CDR3 has 14 amino acids. CDR3 sequence reads: CASSQARDNSPLHF. The CDR3 DNA follows: TGTGCCAGCAGCCAAGCACGGGATAATTCACCCCTCCACTTT.

This clonotype has only a few counts. This chain connects TRBV24-1 to TRBJ2-5; D possibly uses TRBD1 or TRBD2 (6 bases each). CDR3 length: 16 amino acids. The germline gives CDR1 KGHDR, CDR2 SFDVKD. V was trimmed by 3 bases and J by 11 bases, leaving 24 bases between them. DNA of the CDR3: TGTGCCACCAGTGATCGGAGGGGGGAGAATTACAATGAGCAGTACTTC. Translation: CATSDRRGENYNEQYF.

This clonotype was detected ten times or more. The V gene is TRBV13, the J gene TRBJ2-7; D unresolved. CDR3 size: 12 residues. Germline V lookup: CDR1 PRHDT, CDR2 FYEKMQ (reference sequence). The V end was cut by 5 bases, the J end by 3 bases, with 8 bases between. CDR3 sequence (DNA): TGTGCCAGCAGCCAGTCCGTCTACGAGCAGTACTTC. Protein sequence: CASSQSVYEQYF.

Many counts were recorded for this clonotype. CDR3 DNA sequence: TGCAGTGCTGTGGGGGCCCCAGGGGCCTATGGCTACACCTTC. This codes for CSAVGAPGAYGYTF. The chain joins TRBV20-1 to TRBJ1-2, with TRBD1 as a possible D gene (6 bases). The CDR3 is 14 residues long. The germline CDR1 and CDR2 sequences are DFQATT and SNEGSKA (reference sequence). The V end was cut by 5 bases, the J end by 4 bases, with 17 bases between.

In its sample, this clonotype was seen many times. This rearrangement joins TRBV29-1 to TRBJ2-1; TRBD2 matches at 9 bases. The CDR3 covers 17 residues. CDR1 and CDR2 (germline): SQVTM, ANQGSEA. Trimming removed 1 base from V and 2 bases from J; junction bases left unmatched: 9. The DNA for the CDR3 is TGCAGCGTTGAAGGGGCGGGAGGGCCCCGGACCTACAATGAGCAGTTCTTC. This translates into CSVEGAGGPRTYNEQFF.

This chain connects TRBV24-1 to TRBJ2-2; D is perhaps TRBD1 (6 bases). From germline, CDR1 is KGHDR and CDR2 SFDVKD. The V and J ends lost 3 bases and 0 bases respectively, with 19 bases between them. This CDR3 is built from 19 residues. In DNA, the CDR3 is TGTGCCACCAGTGATGGCCCCGACAGACAGGACGCGAACACCGGGGAGCTGTTTTTT. It translates to CATSDGPDRQDANTGELFF.

This chain joins TRBV2 and TRBJ2-3, with 8 bases aligning to TRBD1. The germline CDR1 and CDR2 sequences are SNHLY and FYNNEI. J lost 5 bases, V lost 10 bases, and 14 bases had no gene match. CDR3 length: 15 residues. The CDR3 loop reads CAMTGQGEILDTQYF. CDR3 sequence (DNA): TGTGCCATGACCGGACAGGGAGAAATCTTAGATACGCAGTATTTT.

Only one count was recorded for this clonotype. The chain recombines TRBV5-1 with TRBJ2-5, with D unclear. The J call may be in error: the DNA end matches TRBJ2-7 better. From germline, CDR1 is SGHRS and CDR2 YFSETQ. This CDR3 has 13 residues. CDR3 amino acids: CASSPEGRSEQYF. The CDR3 DNA reads TGCGCCAGCAGCCCGGAAGGCAGAAGCGAGCAGTACTTC.

This clonotype was seen ten or more times. The J gene is TRBJ1-4, the V gene TRBV20-1; D is ambiguous. The CDR3 has 17 amino acids. The V gene lost 0 bases and the J gene lost 14 bases, with 28 bases spanning the gap. Germline CDR1 and CDR2: DFQATT and SNEGSKA (reference sequence). The CDR3 DNA follows: TGCAGTGCTAGAGAGGGGTCCGGACGGACGGATCACCAGGTCCTGTTTTTT. Protein sequence: CSAREGSGRTDHQVLFF.

This clonotype has a count of ten or more. This chain uses TRBV7-9 with TRBJ2-4, with TRBD1 matching over 9 bases. Per germline, CDR1 SEHNR and CDR2 FQNEAQ (reference sequence). After removal of 5 bases from V and 1 base from J, the junction contained 9 bases not matched to a gene. CDR3 length: 17 amino acids. CDR3 DNA sequence: TGTGCCAGCAGCCTACAGGGGGCCCATAACGCCAAAAACATTCAGTACTTC. It translates to CASSLQGAHNAKNIQYF.

This clonotype was observed a few times. A much bigger clone sits one base away, suggesting this may be a read error. V usage is TRBV20-1 and J usage is TRBJ2-7, with D unresolved. The V end lost 3 bases, the J end lost 10 bases, and 22 bases lay between the germline ends. This CDR3 is 14 amino acids long. CDR1 and CDR2 (germline): DFQATT, SNEGSKA (reference sequence). The CDR3 reads CSASPSLPGNEQYF. The CDR3 DNA is TGCAGTGCTAGTCCGAGCCTCCCTGGCAATGAACAGTACTTC.

The sample holds many counts of this clonotype. The chain has TRBV7-2 and TRBJ2-7; the D gene is possibly TRBD1 (6 bases). V was clipped by 0 bases and J by 2 bases, with 8 bases between them. Looked up from germline, CDR1 is SGHTA and CDR2 is FQGNSA. This CDR3 is 14 amino acids long. The CDR3 reads CASSLAQGTYEQYF. DNA for the CDR3: TGTGCCAGCAGCTTAGCCCAGGGGACCTACGAGCAGTACTTC.